Sequencing of this T cell receptor (beta chain) was carried out in a study of blood T cells in healthy people across ages. General study results and limits: Long-lived donors exceeded aged donors in naive CD4+ cells and diversity.

The V gene end was trimmed by 5 bases and the J gene end by 1 base; junction bases not matched to a gene: 7. Germline V CDR1 and CDR2: SEHNR, FQNEAQ (reference sequence). The CDR3 has 17 residues. A second roughly 6 to 11 cycle PCR used barcoded and J-beta primers. TCRdb passed the 5' RACE reads through MiXCR, listing each CDR3 protein once. Among some 790,000 distinct CDR3 sequences, under 30% were seen once, and the ten largest hold 15% to 20%. As concerns this clonotype: What it recognizes is unknown. This may stem from a read error, because a much larger clone lies one nucleotide away.

This clonotype was sampled from a woman of 80 years or more in good health. The chain carries TRBV7-9 and TRBJ2-1; 11 bases agree with TRBD2. What was sequenced was blood. Written as DNA, the CDR3 is TGTGCCAGCAGCCCGACTAGCGGGGCTTTGTCCTACAATGAGCAGTTCTTC. Protein product: CASSPTSGALSYNEQFF.